These 26 T cell receptor beta chains originate from one sample sequenced in a study of blood T cell repertoires in COVID-19 (dated by TCRdb to the early 2020s). Receptor libraries were prepared by the immunoSEQ multiplex PCR assay. Drawn from immuneACCESS, this table holds only the in-frame rearrangements with V and J called that TCRdb kept. Clones are partly lost; checked studies trace under half to an unresolved V gene and leave the rest unexplained. Here the sample has fewer than 400,000 clones; around nine tenths occur a single time. Of the sample, approximately 4.7% falls within the top ten clones. Sequencing used PBMCs or T cells enriched from blood (not recorded which). Receptor source: a man aged 55 to 69 who had recovered from COVID-19.

This CDR3 is CATSDHAGGTNEKLFF. CDR3 sequence (DNA): TGTGCCACCAGTGACCATGCCGGGGGGACTAATGAAAAACTGTTTTTT. The V call is TRBV24-1, the J call TRBJ1-4, with TRBD1 as a possible D gene (5 bases). The germline CDR1 and CDR2 sequences are KGHDR and SFDVKD. The CDR3 runs to 16 residues. V lost 4 bases and J lost 2, with 13 bases in between.

The chain combines TRBV9 with TRBJ1-6, with 7 bases aligning to TRBD1. The junction had 11 bases not matched to a gene; V was cut back by 3 bases and J by 5 bases. Germline V CDR1 and CDR2: SGDLS, YYNGEE. The CDR3 runs to 17 residues. CDR3 sequence reads: CASSGASGTANNSPLHF. The DNA for the CDR3 is TGTGCCAGCAGCGGAGCTTCCGGGACAGCTAATAATTCACCCCTCCACTTT.

V usage is TRBV9 and J usage is TRBJ2-7; TRBD2 is a possible D gene (6 bases). V lost 4 bases and J lost 3, with 14 bases in between. The CDR3 is made up of 14 amino acids. Germline CDR1 reads SGDLS; CDR2 reads YYNGEE. This chain's CDR3 is CASSPEGRFYEQYF. The CDR3 coding sequence is TGTGCCAGCAGCCCAGAGGGGAGGTTCTACGAGCAGTACTTC.

The chain uses TRBV5-1 and TRBJ2-7; D may be TRBD1 (5 bases). Germline-derived CDR1 and CDR2 are SGHRS and YFSETQ. The CDR3 has 14 amino acids. Trimming removed 1 base from V and 5 bases from J, with 13 bases in between. The CDR3 protein is CASSLYRGSNEQYF. The CDR3 DNA is TGCGCCAGCAGCTTGTATAGGGGAAGTAACGAGCAGTACTTC.

The J gene is TRBJ2-7, the V gene TRBV11-2; 11 bases match TRBD2. Trimming took 0 bases from V and 2 from J; bases not matched to a gene: 12. CDR1 is SGHAT and CDR2 is FQNNGV in the germline V gene. The CDR3 is made up of 19 amino acids. CDR3 in DNA: TGTGCCAGCAGCTTAGATCTAGGGCTAGCGGGAGGCTTCCCCTACGAGCAGTACTTC. This sequence encodes CASSLDLGLAGGFPYEQYF.

The chain joins TRBV5-5 to TRBJ1-5; D is unresolved. CDR3 length equals 13 residues. CDR1 is SGHKS and CDR2 is YYEKEE in the germline V gene (reference sequence). V lost 0 bases and J 7 bases, leaving 8 bases between the germline ends. The CDR3 coding sequence is TGTGCCAGCAGCTTGGATTCCCAACAGCCCCAGCATTTT. This sequence encodes CASSLDSQQPQHF.

The chain joins TRBV7-3 to TRBJ2-1; 12 bases agree with TRBD2. V lost 4 bases, J lost 8 bases, and 12 bases stayed unmatched. Germline CDR1 and CDR2: SGHTA and FQGTGA. There are 17 residues in the CDR3. CDR3 nucleotide sequence: TGTGCCAGCAGCTCCCCGGGGCTAGCGGGAGGGCGGGATGAGCAGTTCTTC. This codes for CASSSPGLAGGRDEQFF.

V gene TRBV28 combines with J gene TRBJ1-1; D remains ambiguous. CDR1 is MDHEN and CDR2 is SYDVKM in the germline V gene. V was shortened by 7 bases and J by 4 bases, with 13 bases between the two germline ends. This CDR3 spans 13 amino acids. The CDR3 nucleotides read TGTGCCAGCACCCGCCCCCACAGCACTGAAGCTTTCTTT. It specifies CASTRPHSTEAFF.

The gene calls are TRBV28 and TRBJ1-1; possibly TRBD1 for D (5 bases). V lost 3 bases, J lost 1 base, and 9 bases lay in between. The CDR3 has 14 residues. Germline V lookup: CDR1 MDHEN, CDR2 SYDVKM. This CDR3 is CASSFPGRNTEAFF. DNA of the CDR3: TGTGCCAGCAGTTTCCCAGGGCGGAACACTGAAGCTTTCTTT.

The chain joins TRBV10-3 to TRBJ2-3; no clear D. The germline gives CDR1 ENHRY, CDR2 SYGVKD. The CDR3 spans 15 residues. The V end lost 6 bases, the J end lost 1 base, and 14 bases lay between the germline ends. The CDR3 reads CAIRREVAGTDTQYF. DNA for the CDR3: TGTGCCATCAGGAGAGAAGTGGCGGGCACAGATACGCAGTATTTT.

This sequence joins TRBV7-8 and TRBJ2-1; D remains ambiguous. CDR1 and CDR2 (germline): SGHVS, FQNEAQ. V lost 1 base, J lost 0 bases, and 10 bases lay in between. The CDR3 length is 16 residues. CDR3 sequence reads: CASSLVPRFSYNEQFF. The CDR3 DNA sequence: TGTGCCAGCAGCTTAGTTCCGCGTTTCTCCTACAATGAGCAGTTCTTC. Full variable domain (rest looked up from reference TRBV7-8 and TRBJ2-1): GAGVSQSPRYKVAKRGQDVALRCDPISGHVSLFWYQQALGQGPEFLTYFQNEAQLDKSGLPSDRFFAERPEGSVSTLKIQRTQQEDSAVYLCASSLVPRFSYNEQFFGPGTRLTVL.

The DNA of the CDR3 is TGTGCCAGCAGTTCCCCCAATTTACGACTAGCGGGAGGGTCAGATACGCAGTATTTT. Protein sequence: CASSSPNLRLAGGSDTQYF. This chain links TRBV28 with TRBJ2-3; 14 bases agree with TRBD2. The CDR3 sequence is 19 residues long. The V and J ends lost 4 bases and 4 bases, in that order; junction bases with no gene match: 13. CDR1 is MDHEN, CDR2 SYDVKM, per germline.

This clone occurred once. This rearrangement joins TRBV6-1 to TRBJ1-2; D is unclear. The CDR3 loop spans 12 amino acids. The V gene's germline CDR1 is MNHNS and CDR2 SASEGT. Trimming pared 2 bases from V and 3 bases from J, leaving 4 bases between. This chain's CDR3 is CASSELYYGYTF. CDR3 coding DNA: TGTGCCAGCAGTGAACTCTACTATGGCTACACCTTC.

CDR3 amino acids: CASSLGGTSGHEQYF. Written as DNA, the CDR3 is TGCGCCAGCAGCTTGGGGGGGACTAGCGGACACGAGCAGTACTTC. This chain uses TRBV5-1 with TRBJ2-7; 11 nucleotides line up with TRBD2. V was pared by 0 bases and J by 5 bases, with 4 bases of the junction left unmatched. CDR1 is SGHRS, CDR2 YFSETQ, per germline. The CDR3 sequence is 15 residues long. Supplemented by reference TRBV5-1 and TRBJ2-7, the full variable domain reads KAGVTQTPRYLIKTRGQQVTLSCSPISGHRSVSWYQQTPGQGLQFLFEYFSETQRNKGNFPGRFSGRQFSNSRSEMNVSTLELGDSALYLCASSLGGTSGHEQYFGPGTRLTVT.

J is TRBJ2-2 and V is TRBV19; TRBD1 matches at 9 bases. This CDR3 contains 15 residues. V trimming: 5 bases; J trimming: 4 bases; junction bases outside the gene matches: 5. Germline CDR1 and CDR2: LNHDA and SQIVND (reference sequence). The CDR3 DNA reads as TGTGCCAGTAGTGTGACAGGGGGGAGCACCGGGGAGCTGTTTTTT. Translated, it gives CASSVTGGSTGELFF.

With regard to this clone: Germline is not matched at one junction end, which may reflect a read error. The J gene is TRBJ2-5, the V gene TRBV5-1; 7 bases are shared with TRBD1. Germline lookup yields CDR1 SGHRS and CDR2 YFSETQ. There are 13 residues in the CDR3. CDR3: CASSSEQGPTSDF. In DNA, the CDR3 is TGCGCCAGCAGCTCCGAACAGGGGCCGACTTCGGACTTC.

This clone came up a few times. This rearrangement joins TRBV29-1 to TRBJ1-1; a weak D match, TRBD1 (5 bases). V was clipped by 7 bases and J by 3 bases, with 9 bases between them. This CDR3 is 11 amino acids long. From germline, CDR1 is SQVTM and CDR2 ANQGSEA. The CDR3, as DNA: TGCAGCGCGGGAGGGGACACTGAAGCTTTCTTT. It encodes CSAGGDTEAFF.

The table lists this clone with a count of one. CDR3 residues: CASRLGEVWSYNEQFF. Here the CDR3 DNA reads TGTGCCAGCAGACTCGGGGAAGTGTGGTCCTACAATGAGCAGTTCTTC. The chain is built from TRBV11-2 and TRBJ2-1; weak D call: TRBD2 (5 bases). The CDR3 extends over 16 amino acids. Germline CDR1 reads SGHAT; CDR2 reads FQNNGV. The V end was cut by 6 bases, the J end by 1 base, with 16 bases between.

The chain uses TRBV11-3 and TRBJ2-1; 10 positions agree with TRBD1. The CDR3 is made up of 16 amino acids. The ends lost 0 bases at V and 6 bases at J; junction bases unmatched: 5. Germline V lookup: CDR1 SGHNT, CDR2 YENEEA. CDR3 sequence reads: CASSLDWDRGVNEQFF. CDR3 nucleotides: TGTGCCAGCAGCTTAGATTGGGACAGGGGCGTCAATGAGCAGTTCTTC.

The CDR3 sequence is CASSPLQGTNEKLFF. The CDR3 DNA reads as TGTGCCAGCAGTCCACTACAGGGGACTAATGAAAAACTGTTTTTT. This rearrangement joins TRBV2 to TRBJ1-4; 7 bases are shared with TRBD1. V gave up 5 bases and J gave up 2 bases; unmatched junction bases: 5. The V gene's germline CDR1 is SNHLY and CDR2 FYNNEI. CDR3 length: 15 residues.

This clone was recorded only once. An end of the junction differs from the germline gene, which may be a read error. This chain uses TRBV6-1 with TRBJ2-2; 7 positions match TRBD2. The length of the CDR3 is 17 residues. Germline V gene sequence: CDR1 MNHNS, CDR2 SASEGT. The CDR3 nucleotides read TGTGCCAGCAGTGCCCCTAGCGGCCTAGCGAACGCCGGGGAGCTGTTTTTT. It codes for CASSAPSGLANAGELFF.

This chain links TRBV5-6 with TRBJ2-2; tentative D call: TRBD1 (8 bases). Trimming removed 5 bases at V and 3 bases at J, with 14 bases between. This CDR3 spans 15 amino acids. The V gene's germline CDR1 is SGHDT and CDR2 YYEEEE. The CDR3 sequence: CASRYRGGYTGELFF. CDR3 bases: TGTGCCAGCAGGTACAGGGGGGGCTACACCGGGGAGCTGTTTTTT.

The genes are TRBV6-6 and TRBJ1-5; the D gene is possibly TRBD1 (6 bases). This CDR3 has 14 amino acids. The V gene lost 4 bases and the J gene lost 5 bases, with 12 bases spanning the gap. Germline-derived CDR1 and CDR2 are MNHNY and SVGAGI (reference sequence). The DNA for the CDR3 is TGTGCCAGCAGTTGGCAGGGGAACTATCAGCCCCAGCATTTT. It specifies CASSWQGNYQPQHF.

The J gene is TRBJ2-3, the V gene TRBV7-6, with 8 bases aligning to TRBD2. The CDR3 consists of 13 residues. The V gene's germline CDR1 is SGHVS and CDR2 FNYEAQ. With V trimmed by 0 bases and J by 8 bases, 1 base remained unmatched. The CDR3 DNA reads as TGTGCCAGCAGCTTAGCGAGCGGGAGTACGCAGTATTTT. This sequence encodes CASSLASGSTQYF.

V gene TRBV11-1 combines with J gene TRBJ2-3, with D unresolved. Per the germline V gene, CDR1 is SGHAT and CDR2 is FQDESV (reference sequence). The CDR3 loop spans 15 amino acids. V shed 5 bases and J shed 6 bases, with 18 bases lying between them. The CDR3 loop reads CASSLSLLVLDTQYF. Here the CDR3 DNA reads TGTGCCAGCAGCCTATCTTTGCTGGTCCTGGATACGCAGTATTTT.

This clone was picked up many times. The chain employs TRBV5-4 and TRBJ1-2; D gene uncertain. The CDR3 has 13 amino acids. CDR1 is SGHNT and CDR2 is YYREEE in the germline V gene (reference sequence). Trimming took off 0 bases at V and 2 bases at J, with 5 bases between the two ends. The CDR3 sequence is CASSLDGNYGYTF. DNA for the CDR3: TGTGCCAGCAGCTTGGACGGGAACTATGGCTACACCTTC.